Presented here are 29 T cell receptor beta chains from one specimen sequenced in a study of shared clonotypes between healthy human individuals. The table came from immunoSEQ multiplex PCR; TCRdb's copy has only in-frame clones and leaves some out. The sample contains roughly 500,000 clones, 79% of which appear only once. Sequenced sample: PBMCs. These receptors were obtained from a woman between 35 and 50 years old in good health. Some clones in this sample may be carry-over from other donors' samples.

The V call is TRBV11-2, the J call TRBJ2-7; 7 nucleotides line up with TRBD2. The CDR3 spans 15 residues. Unmatched junction bases numbered 8, after V lost 2 bases and J lost 4 bases. Germline values: CDR1 SGHAT, CDR2 FQNNGV. DNA for the CDR3: TGTGCCAGCAGCTTACGGGGGAGGGCCTTATACGAGCAGTACTTC. Translating gives CASSLRGRALYEQYF. Variable domain in full (rest from reference TRBV11-2 and TRBJ2-7): EAGVAQSPRYKIIEKRQSVAFWCNPISGHATLYWYQQILGQGPKLLIQFQNNGVVDDSQLPKDRFSAERLKGVDSTLKIQPAKLEDSAVYLCASSLRGRALYEQYFGPGTRLTVT.

This clone was picked up many times. This chain uses TRBV28 with TRBJ2-1; unclear D gene. Trimming stripped 4 bases from V and 0 bases from J, with 10 bases between. The CDR3 contains 15 residues. Germline V CDR1 and CDR2: MDHEN, SYDVKM. Written as DNA, the CDR3 is TGTGCCAGCAGTTACGGCCTTAGCTCCTACAATGAGCAGTTCTTC. Its protein is CASSYGLSSYNEQFF.

The chain is built from TRBV9 and TRBJ2-1, with a weak D call TRBD2 (5 bases). V lost 3 bases to trimming and J lost 4 bases, with 8 bases between them. The CDR3 consists of 13 residues. Germline CDR1 is SGDLS and CDR2 is YYNGEE. CDR3 sequence: CASSAREYNEQFF. The CDR3 region has the DNA TGTGCCAGCAGCGCCCGGGAATACAATGAGCAGTTCTTC.

The gene calls are TRBV21-1 and TRBJ2-5. TRBV21-1 is flagged as a pseudogene. The CDR3 covers 16 residues. This chain's CDR3 is CASSLNRDGEQETQYF. The DNA for the CDR3 is TGTGCCAGCAGCTTAAACCGGGACGGAGAGCAAGAGACCCAGTACTTC.

The chain employs TRBV6-5 and TRBJ1-2, with 8 bases identical to TRBD1. The junction had 7 bases not matched to a gene; V was cut back by 6 bases and J by 4 bases. This CDR3 has 14 residues. Germline CDR1 is MNHEY and CDR2 is SVGAGI. In DNA form, the CDR3 reads TGTGCCAGCAGCCTGGGACAGGCTGGCTATGGCTACACCTTC. It translates to CASSLGQAGYGYTF.

The count of this clone is one. V is TRBV6-4 and J is TRBJ2-3; 9 bases line up with TRBD1. After removal of 4 bases from V and 4 bases from J, the junction contained 9 bases not matched to a gene. This CDR3 comprises 16 residues. Germline V CDR1 and CDR2: MRHNA, SNTAGT. The CDR3 DNA is TGTGCCAGCAGTGTCGCCACGGGACAGGGTTCAGATACGCAGTATTTT. It is translated as CASSVATGQGSDTQYF.

The chain recombines TRBV11-2 with TRBJ2-1; TRBD2 agrees at 13 bases. The germline V gene encodes CDR1 SGHAT and CDR2 FQNNGV. The CDR3 totals 17 residues. V was clipped by 6 bases and J by 3 bases; unmatched bases: 8. The CDR3 region has the DNA TGTGCCAGCAGACATACGAGGACTAGCGGGAGCTACAATGAGCAGTTCTTC. Translating gives CASRHTRTSGSYNEQFF.

The rearrangement joins TRBV28 to TRBJ1-5; D gene ambiguous. Germline lookup yields CDR1 MDHEN and CDR2 SYDVKM. Trimming shortened V by 3 bases and J by 1 base, and 10 bases separated the two germline ends. The CDR3 runs to 15 residues. CDR3 residues: CASSFSVGSNQPQHF. The CDR3 DNA follows: TGTGCCAGCAGTTTTTCAGTTGGAAGCAATCAGCCCCAGCATTTT.

The chain carries TRBV7-9 and TRBJ2-7, with D uncertain. The CDR3 totals 14 residues. The V end was cut by 4 bases, the J end by 3 bases, with 13 bases between. Germline values: CDR1 SEHNR, CDR2 FQNEAQ (reference sequence). The CDR3 nucleotides are TGTGCCAGCAGCTACGCTGGAGATAGCTACGAGCAGTACTTC. This translates into CASSYAGDSYEQYF.

This chain connects TRBV30 to TRBJ2-1; D ambiguous. V lost 5 bases and J 4 bases, leaving 12 bases between the germline ends. The CDR3 has 13 residues. CDR1 and CDR2 from the germline V gene are GTSNPN and SVGIG (reference sequence). CDR3 sequence (DNA): TGTGCCTGGGATACCGGGTCTTACAATGAGCAGTTCTTC. It yields the protein CAWDTGSYNEQFF.

V is TRBV6-1 and J is TRBJ1-6; D unclear. This CDR3 region has 16 residues. Germline loops: CDR1 MNHNS, CDR2 SASEGT. V lost 2 bases and J 7 bases, leaving 15 bases between the germline ends. In nucleotides, the CDR3 is TGTGCCAGCAGTGAACTAAGAGGGAGCCTAAATTCACCCCTCCACTTT. Translation gives CASSELRGSLNSPLHF.

This clone was detected only once. The chain combines TRBV6-1 with TRBJ2-1; 9 nucleotides match TRBD2. The CDR3 covers 16 residues. Looked up from germline, CDR1 is MNHNS and CDR2 is SASEGT. Trimming took 2 bases from V and 2 from J; bases not matched to a gene: 4. The CDR3 DNA is TGTGCCAGCAGTGAACAGGGACTAGCAGCCTACAATGAGCAGTTCTTC. It encodes CASSEQGLAAYNEQFF.

The rearrangement links TRBV13 to TRBJ2-3, with D perhaps matching TRBD1 (5 bases). Per germline, CDR1 PRHDT and CDR2 FYEKMQ (reference sequence). This CDR3 has 17 amino acids. V lost 5 bases and J 1 base, leaving 19 bases between the germline ends. CDR3: CASSPGWGRAGTDTQYF. In DNA form, the CDR3 reads TGTGCCAGCAGCCCCGGATGGGGCCGGGCTGGCACAGATACGCAGTATTTT. Filled out from reference TRBV13 and TRBJ2-3, the complete variable domain reads AAGVIQSPRHLIKEKRETATLKCYPIPRHDTVYWYQQGPGQDPQFLISFYEKMQSDKGSIPDRFSAQQFSDYHSELNMSSLELGDSALYFCASSPGWGRAGTDTQYFGPGTRLTVL.

V is TRBV18 and J is TRBJ2-5; D unclear. Trimming took 2 bases from V and 3 from J, leaving 10 bases between them. CDR1 KGHSH and CDR2 LQKENI come from the germline V gene. CDR3 length equals 14 residues. For the CDR3, the DNA is TGTGCCAGCTCACCATTGACACGGGAAGAGACCCAGTACTTC. This sequence encodes CASSPLTREETQYF.

This clone was found a few times. V usage is TRBV5-1 and J usage is TRBJ2-1; D ambiguous. Trimming took off 1 base at V and 0 bases at J, with 14 bases between the two ends. The CDR3 is made up of 17 amino acids. Germline CDR1 and CDR2: SGHRS and YFSETQ. CDR3 DNA sequence: TGCGCCAGCAGCTTGACGGCAATAGAGTTCTCCTACAATGAGCAGTTCTTC. Translation gives CASSLTAIEFSYNEQFF.

V gene TRBV30 combines with J gene TRBJ1-3; D unclear. The CDR3 sequence is 12 residues long. V dropped 3 bases and J dropped 0 bases, with 3 bases sitting between them. Germline lookup yields CDR1 GTSNPN and CDR2 SVGIG (reference sequence). In nucleotides, the CDR3 is TGTGCCTGGAGGCCCTCTGGAAACACCATATATTTT. This translates into CAWRPSGNTIYF. Full variable domain (missing parts from reference TRBV30 and TRBJ1-3): SQTIHQWPATLVQPVGSPLSLECTVEGTSNPNLYWYRQAAGRGLQLLFYSVGIGQISSEVPQNLSASRPQDRQFILSSKKLLLSDSGFYLCAWRPSGNTIYFGEGSWLTVV.

The chain links TRBV19 to TRBJ2-1; either TRBD1 or TRBD2 may fit D (5 bases each). CDR3 length: 14 amino acids. Trimming cost V 2 bases and J 8 bases, with 13 bases left between them. The germline gives CDR1 LNHDA, CDR2 SQIVND (reference sequence). Written as DNA, the CDR3 is TGTGCCAGTAGTATACGAGGGATCAGGGATGAGCAGTTCTTC. Protein sequence: CASSIRGIRDEQFF.

This sequence joins TRBV4-1 and TRBJ2-3; perhaps TRBD2 as D (6 bases). Germline lookup yields CDR1 MGHRA and CDR2 YSYEKL. The V end was cut by 3 bases, the J end by 5 bases, with 9 bases between. The CDR3 extends over 13 amino acids. CDR3 sequence reads: CASSQGGVDTQYF. The CDR3 bases are TGCGCCAGCAGCCAGGGGGGAGTAGATACGCAGTATTTT.

V is TRBV7-9 and J is TRBJ2-1; D gene unclear. The CDR3 runs 14 residues. Germline lookup yields CDR1 SEHNR and CDR2 FQNEAQ (reference sequence). Trimming pared 1 base from V and 12 bases from J, leaving 16 bases between. In DNA form, the CDR3 reads TGTGCCAGCAGCTTAGATGGTGCCGGGTTCGGGCAGTTCTTC. Translation gives CASSLDGAGFGQFF.

The chain recombines TRBV7-8 with TRBJ2-1; 8 bases line up with TRBD2. CDR1 and CDR2 (germline): SGHVS, FQNEAQ. There are 15 residues in the CDR3. V shed 2 bases, J shed 7 bases, and the junction held 7 bases outside the gene matches. The CDR3, as DNA: TGTGCCAGCAGCTTAAGAGCGGGAGTAAAGAATGAGCAGTTCTTC. It encodes CASSLRAGVKNEQFF.

The rearrangement links TRBV27 to TRBJ1-2; possible D gene TRBD1, 5 bases. CDR1 MNHEY and CDR2 SMNVEV come from the germline V gene (reference sequence). V dropped 2 bases and J dropped 3 bases, with 7 bases sitting between them. CDR3 length equals 13 residues. The CDR3 DNA follows: TGTGCCAGCAGTTTAGGGGGTTACTATGGCTACACCTTC. Its translation: CASSLGGYYGYTF.

The chain couples TRBV2 to TRBJ2-5; 9 bases fit TRBD1. V trimming: 10 bases; J trimming: 1 base; junction bases outside the gene matches: 7. This CDR3 has 14 amino acids. Germline lookup yields CDR1 SNHLY and CDR2 FYNNEI. The CDR3 protein is CANKDRGGQETQYF. The CDR3 DNA is TGTGCCAACAAGGACAGGGGTGGCCAAGAGACCCAGTACTTC.

The count of this clone is one. This chain links TRBV20-1 with TRBJ2-2; D remains unclear. There are 11 residues in the CDR3. Looked up from germline, CDR1 is DFQATT and CDR2 is SNEGSKA (reference sequence). Trimming left V 5 bases short and J 9 bases short, with 10 bases between. CDR3: CSAGNNRELFF. CDR3 sequence (DNA): TGCAGTGCTGGTAACAACAGGGAGCTGTTTTTT.

The chain joins TRBV28 to TRBJ1-2, with unresolved D. CDR3 size: 14 residues. V shed 2 bases and J shed 5 bases, with 12 bases lying between them. Germline CDR1 is MDHEN and CDR2 is SYDVKM. CDR3 region: CASSLTTPGYGYTF. CDR3 nucleotide sequence: TGTGCCAGCAGTTTAACCACTCCGGGGTATGGCTACACCTTC.

The CDR3 here is CASSLMGQPTYNEQFF. The CDR3 region has the DNA TGTGCCAGCAGCTTAATGGGCCAACCGACCTACAATGAGCAGTTCTTC. This chain links TRBV7-3 with TRBJ2-1; D not certain. The CDR3 is made up of 16 amino acids. CDR1 and CDR2 from the germline V gene are SGHTA and FQGTGA. V lost 1 base and J lost 2, with 12 bases in between.

The chain uses TRBV5-4 and TRBJ2-5; a weak D match, TRBD2 (6 bases). The CDR3 extends over 13 amino acids. Germline V gene sequence: CDR1 SGHNT, CDR2 YYREEE (reference sequence). V dropped 5 bases and J dropped 5 bases, with 13 bases sitting between them. As DNA, the CDR3 is TGTGCCAGCAGTTCGGAGGGACTGGAGACCCAGTACTTC. Its translation is CASSSEGLETQYF. The complete variable domain, with remaining parts taken from reference TRBV5-4 and TRBJ2-5, reads ETGVTQSPTHLIKTRGQQVTLRCSSQSGHNTVSWYQQALGQGPQFIFQYYREEENGRGNFPPRFSGLQFPNYSSELNVNALELDDSALYLCASSSEGLETQYFGPGTRLLVL.

This clone was detected only a few times. The chain has TRBV9 and TRBJ1-4; the D gene is possibly TRBD1 (5 bases). V lost 4 bases and J lost 6, with 16 bases in between. The CDR3 contains 15 residues. The germline CDR1 and CDR2 sequences are SGDLS and YYNGEE. CDR3 in amino acids: CASSPRGRSDEKLFF. CDR3 DNA sequence: TGTGCCAGCAGCCCCCGGGGACGGAGCGATGAAAAACTGTTTTTT.

The rearrangement links TRBV7-8 to TRBJ2-7; a possible D gene is TRBD2 (6 bases). This CDR3 contains 14 residues. With 4 bases removed from V and 5 bases from J, the gap between germline ends came to 15 bases. Germline lookup yields CDR1 SGHVS and CDR2 FQNEAQ. The CDR3 is CASSSSGERHEQYF. CDR3 DNA: TGTGCCAGCAGCTCCTCGGGAGAACGACACGAGCAGTACTTC.

This clone has just a few counts. This sequence joins TRBV6-6 and TRBJ1-1; D is uncertain. Germline CDR1 and CDR2: MNHNY and SVGAGI (reference sequence). CDR3 length equals 13 residues. The V end was cut by 5 bases, the J end by 0 bases, with 7 bases between. The CDR3 DNA is TGTGCCAGCAGTAAAATCATGAACACTGAAGCTTTCTTT. Translation gives CASSKIMNTEAFF.